What follows describes a single TCR beta chain. As yet, its antigen is unknown. Only in-frame clones appear in the TCRdb table, and some are missing; sequencing was by immunoSEQ multiplex PCR. This sample has under 2,000 clones; roughly 25% occur once, and the top ten carry around 21%. This entry belongs to a study of T cells in localized non-small cell lung cancer. Trimming removed 0 bases from V and 8 bases from J, with 10 bases in between. The CDR3 consists of 13 residues. Germline V gene lookup returns CDR1 MNHGY and CDR2 SAAAGT. Overall study findings and caveats: Heterogeneity within the tumor remains possible, as just one region underwent sequencing. Paired adjacent lung recovered a median around 52 of the top 100 tumor clones.

Sequencing was performed on normal lung tissue next to the tumor, taken before any cancer treatment. The source is a male donor aged 60 or over with stage II lung adenocarcinoma. The chain employs TRBV6-8 and TRBJ1-2; D might be TRBD1 (6 bases). CDR3 region: CASSYSSRGGYTF. In DNA, the CDR3 is TGTGCCAGCAGTTACTCGTCCAGGGGAGGCTACACCTTC.